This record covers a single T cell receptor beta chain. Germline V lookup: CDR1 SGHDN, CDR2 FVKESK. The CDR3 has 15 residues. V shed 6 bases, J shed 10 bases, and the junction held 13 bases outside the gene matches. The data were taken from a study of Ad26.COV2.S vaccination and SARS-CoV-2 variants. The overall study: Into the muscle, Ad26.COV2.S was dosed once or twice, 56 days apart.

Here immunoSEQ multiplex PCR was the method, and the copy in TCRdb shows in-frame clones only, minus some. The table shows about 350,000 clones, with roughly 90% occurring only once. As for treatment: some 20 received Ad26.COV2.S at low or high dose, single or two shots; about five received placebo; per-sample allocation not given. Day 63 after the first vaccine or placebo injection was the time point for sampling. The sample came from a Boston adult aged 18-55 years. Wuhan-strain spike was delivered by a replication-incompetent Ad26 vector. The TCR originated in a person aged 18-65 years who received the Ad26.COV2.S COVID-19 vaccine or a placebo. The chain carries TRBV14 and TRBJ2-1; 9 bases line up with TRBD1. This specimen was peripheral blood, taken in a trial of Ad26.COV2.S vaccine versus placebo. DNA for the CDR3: TGTGCCAGCAGTCGACAGGGGGTGACTATAAGGGAGCAGTTCTTC. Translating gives CASSRQGVTIREQFF. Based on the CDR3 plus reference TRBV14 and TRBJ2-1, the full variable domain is EAGVTQFPSHSVIEKGQTVTLRCDPISGHDNLYWYRRVMGKEIKFLLHFVKESKQDESGMPNNRFLAERTGGTYSTLKVQPAELEDSGVYFCASSRQGVTIREQFFGPGTRLTVL.